This is a list of T cell receptor beta chains from one sample in a study of post-analysis software for immune sequencing data. MiXCR, applied by TCRdb to the PCR reads, yields one record per CDR3 protein. The sample gives hundreds of thousands of distinct CDR3 sequences, 55% to 70% of which show up once; over 9% is in the top ten. The sample comprised blood. These receptors were obtained from a girl aged 2-15 years with multiple sclerosis. The CDR3 runs from the conserved cysteine through the conserved F or W. The D gene is left open where the match is weak. Rows may omit the clone size; those that give it use once, few, many or a size class.

clone size	D gene	V gene	J gene	CDR3 DNA	CDR3 protein
.	.	TRBV6-6	TRBJ1-2	TGTGCCAGCAGTTACTGGTCCCAGGATGTCTATGGCTACACCTTC	CASSYWSQDVYGYTF
few	TRBD2	TRBV12-3/TRBV12-4	TRBJ2-7	TGTGCCAGCAGTTTAGCGCTCGCTAGCGGCTACTCCTACGAGCAGTACTTC	CASSLALASGYSYEQYF
.	.	TRBV10-3	TRBJ2-5	TGTGCCATCAGTGAGGTCTCCGAAGAGACCCAGTACTTC	CAISEVSEETQYF
few	TRBD2	TRBV9	TRBJ2-7	TGTGCCAGCAGCTCCACTAGCGGTCCCGCCTACGAGCAGTACTTC	CASSSTSGPAYEQYF
few	.	TRBV7-2	TRBJ2-1	TGTGCCAGCAGCTTAGGTGGGGCAAGAAACAATGAGCAGTTCTTC	CASSLGGARNNEQFF
.	TRBD2	TRBV6-5	TRBJ2-5	TGTGCCAGCAGTTACTCGAGTAGGACCTCCAACGGGGGGAAGACCCAGTACTTC	CASSYSSRTSNGGKTQYF
.	TRBD2	TRBV5-1	TRBJ2-2	TGCGCCAGCAGCTTGGGGACTAGCGGGAGCTTCACCGGGGAGCTGTTTTTT	CASSLGTSGSFTGELFF
.	.	TRBV2	TRBJ1-2	TGTGCCAGCAGTGAAGCGCGGCAGGGGAGCGGCTACACCTTC	CASSEARQGSGYTF
.	TRBD2	TRBV30	TRBJ2-7	TGTGCCTGGGAAGGCGGGGGGAACGAGCAGTACTTC	CAWEGGGNEQYF
.	TRBD1	TRBV28	TRBJ2-7	TGTGCCAGCAGGACCACAGGGGGCCTGTACGAGCAGTACTTC	CASRTTGGLYEQYF
.	.	TRBV20-1	TRBJ2-5	TGCAGTGCTAGGGGGTGGGTTGGGGCTGAAGAGACCCAGTACTTC	CSARGWVGAEETQYF
.	.	TRBV6-2/TRBV6-3	TRBJ2-7	TGTGCCAGCAGGGATCCGCCCTACGAGCAGTACTTC	CASRDPPYEQYF
few	.	TRBV20-1	TRBJ2-3	TGCAGTGCCAGCGTGCGCACAGATACGCAGTATTTT	CSASVRTDTQYF
.	.	TRBV10-2	TRBJ2-7	TGCGCCAGCAGTGAGCTAGTGGGAGAAGGTGAGCAGTACTTC	CASSELVGEGEQYF
.	TRBD1	TRBV7-2	TRBJ2-7	TGTGCCAGCAGCCGGGACAGGGCGGGTTACGAGCAGTACTTC	CASSRDRAGYEQYF
.	.	TRBV29-1	TRBJ1-2	TGCAGCGTGGAAGGTCAGCTCTATGGCTACACCTTC	CSVEGQLYGYTF
.	.	TRBV20-1	TRBJ2-1	TGCAGTGCGAGAAGATCCGGGCCTTTGGCCAATGAGCAGTTCTTC	CSARRSGPLANEQFF
.	TRBD1	TRBV7-9	TRBJ2-7	TGTGCCAGCAGCTTCCCCGGGATAGACAGGGACGAGCAGTACTTC	CASSFPGIDRDEQYF
few	TRBD1	TRBV5-1	TRBJ2-5	TGCGCCAGCAGCGGGACAGGGGCAGAGACCCAGTACTTC	CASSGTGAETQYF
few	.	TRBV7-3	TRBJ2-5	TGTGCCAGCAGCCAGTACCAAGAGACCCAGTACTTC	CASSQYQETQYF
.	.	TRBV6-1	TRBJ1-5	TGTGCCAGCAGGTACCAGACCGATAGCAATCAGCCCCAGCATTTT	CASRYQTDSNQPQHF
.	TRBD2	TRBV19	TRBJ2-3	TGTGCCAGTACCGGAGCGGGAGAGGACACAGATACGCAGTATTTT	CASTGAGEDTDTQYF
few	.	TRBV4-2	TRBJ2-7	TGTGCCAGCAGCCAAGCGGTAGGGGGCTCCTACGAGCAGTACTTC	CASSQAVGGSYEQYF
.	.	TRBV12-3/TRBV12-4	TRBJ1-2	TGTGCCAGCAGCCAGACAGGTATCTATGGCTACACCTTC	CASSQTGIYGYTF
.	.	TRBV28	TRBJ2-7	TGTGCCGCCGGCGAGTTGGGGTACGAGCAGTACTTC	CAAGELGYEQYF
.	.	TRBV5-1	TRBJ2-7	TGCGCCAGCAGCTTGACCCGCGAGCAGTACTTC	CASSLTREQYF
.	TRBD1	TRBV3-1	TRBJ1-2	TGTGCCAGCAGCCAACAGGGGGCGCAAGGCTACACCTTC	CASSQQGAQGYTF
.	.	TRBV27	TRBJ1-2	TGTGCCAGCAGTTCGGGACTATCCCCCCGGAATGGCTACACCTTC	CASSSGLSPRNGYTF
.	.	TRBV4-1	TRBJ1-1	TGCGCCAGCAGCCAATTTCCGAGGACTGAAGCTTTCTTT	CASSQFPRTEAFF
.	TRBD2	TRBV2	TRBJ2-1	TGTGCCAGCAGTGAACGAGTTGGGGGGGGTAATGAGCAGTTCTTC	CASSERVGGGNEQFF
.	TRBD2	TRBV7-2	TRBJ2-1	TGTGCCAGCAGCTTACGGGCGGGGGGGCCTGTTGAGCAGTTCTTC	CASSLRAGGPVEQFF
few	TRBD1	TRBV12-3/TRBV12-4	TRBJ1-1	TGTGCCAGCAGGACAGGGGGGATGAACACTGAAGCTTTCTTT	CASRTGGMNTEAFF
.	.	TRBV29-1	TRBJ2-6	TGCAGCGTCCCGATCGGAGAATCCTCTGGGGCCAACGTCCTGACTTTC	CSVPIGESSGANVLTF
.	TRBD2	TRBV6-5	TRBJ2-7	TGTGCCAGCGGTCCTAGCGGCTCCTACGAGCAGTACTTC	CASGPSGSYEQYF
.	TRBD2	TRBV5-1	TRBJ2-5	TGCGCCAGCAGCTTGAGGGTAGCGGGAGTCGTCGGGGAGACCCAGTACTTC	CASSLRVAGVVGETQYF